This TCR beta chain was sequenced for a study of shared clonotypes between healthy human individuals. Study-level information: A couple of female and three male donors aged 18 to 49 were enrolled. Per donor, CD8 memory used one plate, CD8 naive used two, CD4 memory used three and CD4 naive used three. General study results and limits: Around 4.7% was the fraction of naive CD4 clonotypes found shared across a few donors.

In its sample, this clone was seen once. Its antigen is currently unknown. This table comes from immunoSEQ multiplex PCR, and its TCRdb copy is limited to in-frame clones, with some not included. Counted here are about 2.5 million clones, around 92% occurring once; the ten biggest clones make up more than 0.35%. V lost 2 bases and J 4 bases, leaving 15 bases between the germline ends. The CDR3 loop spans 15 amino acids. Germline CDR1 reads MDHEN; CDR2 reads SYDVKM. HIV-negative, healthy adults without recent acute infections or vaccinations were the donors. The genes are TRBV28 and TRBJ2-7; tentative D call: TRBD2 (7 bases). Material: naive CD4+ T cells from PBMCs. Indicated subset: CD45RA+ positively selected. This sequence was found in a man aged 18 to 35 in good health. Some clones in this sample may be carry-over from other donors' samples. The CDR3 DNA follows: TGTGCCAGCAGTTTAGGGGGCCCGGGGGGTTACGAGCAGTACTTC. Residues: CASSLGGPGGYEQYF.